The 17 T cell receptor beta chains below all came from one sample that was sequenced in a study of Graves' ophthalmopathy and Graves' hyperthyroidism. Scientists amplified the TCR beta CDR3 regions from RNA transcripts. Scientists carried out first-round RT-PCR using HTBI primers and then a second-round multiplex PCR. TCRdb reanalysed the multiplex PCR reads using MiXCR and keeps one entry per CDR3 protein. In the table there are about 740,000 distinct CDR3 sequences, 35% to 50% of which are singletons. Sequences were obtained from peripheral blood. These receptors came from an adult man with Graves' ophthalmopathy.

This clonotype has just one count. The chain joins TRBV25-1 to TRBJ2-2, with 12 bases aligning to TRBD2. From germline, CDR1 is MGHDK and CDR2 SYGVNS. With V trimmed by 6 bases and J by 3 bases, 8 bases remained unmatched. The CDR3 has 17 residues. The CDR3 DNA is TGTGCCAGCAGCTTCACTAGCGGGGGGACTTACACCGGGGAGCTGTTTTTT. This codes for CASSFTSGGTYTGELFF.

This clonotype was observed many times. This chain connects TRBV10-3 to TRBJ1-1; D uncertain. In germline, CDR1 is ENHRY, CDR2 SYGVKD. The CDR3 length is 13 residues. V was cut by 9 bases and J by 1 base, with 12 bases left in between. DNA for the CDR3: TGTGCCATGCGTAGGACGGGGAACACTGAAGCTTTCTTT. Protein sequence: CAMRRTGNTEAFF.

The genes are TRBV9 and TRBJ2-6; 7 bases are shared with TRBD1. After removal of 5 bases from V and 2 bases from J, the junction contained 10 bases not matched to a gene. Germline CDR1 and CDR2: SGDLS and YYNGEE. There are 17 residues in the CDR3. The CDR3 spells CASSPTGREPGANVLTF. CDR3 nucleotides: TGTGCCAGCAGTCCGACAGGGCGAGAGCCTGGGGCCAACGTCCTGACTTTC.

This clonotype was observed many times. The CDR3 region is CSVVGTENTEAFF. Written as DNA, the CDR3 is TGCAGCGTGGTGGGGACAGAGAACACTGAAGCTTTCTTT. This chain links TRBV29-1 with TRBJ1-1, with 7 positions matching TRBD1. The CDR3 runs to 13 residues. CDR1 and CDR2 from the germline V gene are SQVTM and ANQGSEA. V dropped 6 bases and J dropped 1; count of bases not matched to a gene: 5.

The V call is TRBV11-1, the J call TRBJ2-7, with 8 bases lining up with TRBD1. This CDR3 is 9 amino acids long. Germline V gene sequence: CDR1 SGHAT, CDR2 FQDESV (reference sequence). In nucleotides, the CDR3 is TGTGCCAGCAGCATAGGACAGGGAGTC. Its translation: CASSIGQGV.

In its sample, this clonotype was seen a few times. This rearrangement joins TRBV20-1 to TRBJ2-7, with D possibly matching TRBD1 (6 bases). V was cut by 6 bases and J by 2 bases, with 14 bases left in between. The CDR3 loop spans 13 amino acids. Looked up from germline, CDR1 is DFQATT and CDR2 is SNEGSKA (reference sequence). The CDR3 loop is CSAKFTGPYEQYF. In nucleotides, the CDR3 is TGCAGTGCAAAGTTCACAGGGCCCTACGAGCAGTACTTC.

In the case of this clonotype: Its ends do not fully match the called genes, so a read error is possible. This chain links TRBV10-3 with TRBJ1-2, with 7 nucleotides matching TRBD1. Germline-derived CDR1 and CDR2 are ENHRY and SYGVKD. This CDR3 is built from 14 residues. The CDR3 loop is CAISDMRQGYGYTF. The CDR3 bases are TGTGCCATTAGTGATATGAGACAGGGCTATGGCTACACCTTC.

This chain connects TRBV11-1 to TRBJ2-5; TRBD1 might be the D (6 bases). V gave up 3 bases and J gave up 0 bases, with 11 bases separating them. This CDR3 region has 15 residues. In germline, CDR1 is SGHAT, CDR2 FQDESV (reference sequence). For the CDR3, the DNA is TGTGCCAGCAGCTTCAACACAGGGAACCAAGAGACCCAGTACTTC. Its protein product is CASSFNTGNQETQYF.

In regard to this clonotype: Lacking the conserved final phenylalanine or tryptophan, this CDR3 likely reflects a read error. The chain carries TRBV19 and TRBJ2-5; maybe TRBD2 (5 bases). The germline gives CDR1 LNHDA, CDR2 SQIVND (reference sequence). The CDR3 sequence is 14 residues long. With 5 bases removed from V and 2 bases from J, the gap between germline ends came to 12 bases. This CDR3 is CASSSLRDQETQYL. CDR3 coding DNA: TGTGCCAGTAGTTCTCTCCGGGATCAAGAGACCCAGTACCTC.

This clonotype has a count of ten or more. The rearrangement links TRBV10-3 to TRBJ1-2; 7 nucleotides match TRBD1. Germline CDR1 and CDR2: ENHRY and SYGVKD. The V gene end was trimmed by 7 bases and the J gene end by 1 base; junction bases not matched to a gene: 6. The CDR3 contains 14 residues. As DNA, the CDR3 is TGTGCCATCAAGGGACAGAGAAGTAACTATGGCTACACCTTC. Encoded protein: CAIKGQRSNYGYTF.

This chain joins TRBV7-2 and TRBJ1-5, with D maybe TRBD1 (6 bases). V lost 2 bases and J 5 bases, leaving 13 bases between the germline ends. CDR3 length: 15 residues. The germline gives CDR1 SGHTA, CDR2 FQGNSA. For the CDR3, the DNA is TGTGCCAGCAGCTTAAACCCAGGGGCATATCAGCCCCAGCATTTT. It specifies CASSLNPGAYQPQHF.

This chain links TRBV10-3 with TRBJ1-2, with D tentatively TRBD1 (5 bases). The germline V gene encodes CDR1 ENHRY and CDR2 SYGVKD. The CDR3 is 15 residues long. CDR3 residues: CVLKEQGPANYGYTF. The CDR3 DNA is TGTGTCCTGAAGGAGCAGGGTCCTGCTAACTATGGCTACACCTTC.

At least ten counts were recorded for this clonotype. CDR3 sequence reads: CASSLVTGELFF. The CDR3, as DNA: TGTGCCAGCTCTCTCGTCACCGGGGAGCTGTTTTTT. The chain uses TRBV7-9 and TRBJ2-2, with D unresolved. Trimming pared 8 bases from V and 4 bases from J, leaving 8 bases between. The CDR3 runs 12 residues. Per germline, CDR1 SEHNR and CDR2 FQNEAQ (reference sequence).

V and J are TRBV15 and TRBJ1-2, with a tentative D call TRBD1 (6 bases). The germline V gene has CDR1 LNHNV and CDR2 YYDKDF (reference sequence). The CDR3 is made up of 16 amino acids. V lost 1 base to trimming and J lost 4 bases, with 16 bases between them. CDR3: CATSRAAGASSYGYTF. DNA of the CDR3: TGTGCCACCAGCAGAGCTGCAGGGGCCAGCTCCTATGGCTACACCTTC.

This clonotype was seen repeatedly, ten times or more. This chain uses TRBV20-1 with TRBJ1-6; tentatively, D is TRBD1 (5 bases). The ends were cut back, 6 bases at V and 8 bases at J, with 14 bases in the middle. Germline V gene sequence: CDR1 DFQATT, CDR2 SNEGSKA (reference sequence). The CDR3 extends over 13 amino acids. In nucleotides, the CDR3 is TGCAGTGCCAGGACCCAGGGCGATTCACCCCTCCACTTT. Translated: CSARTQGDSPLHF.

This clonotype was counted at least ten times. The chain is built from TRBV10-3 and TRBJ1-1, with D unclear. Trimming shortened V by 11 bases and J by 5 bases, and 15 bases separated the two germline ends. CDR1 and CDR2 (germline): ENHRY, SYGVKD. The CDR3 totals 12 residues. CDR3 residues: CAVGGSKTEAFF. In DNA form, the CDR3 reads TGTGCCGTAGGCGGGAGTAAGACTGAAGCTTTCTTT.

The table lists this clonotype with many counts. V and J are TRBV13 and TRBJ1-1; D gene ambiguous. V was clipped by 5 bases and J by 2 bases, with 12 bases between them. Germline V lookup: CDR1 PRHDT, CDR2 FYEKMQ (reference sequence). This CDR3 contains 14 residues. Here the CDR3 reads CASSPRLDNTEAFF. The CDR3 DNA sequence: TGTGCCAGCAGCCCCCGGCTCGATAACACTGAAGCTTTCTTT.